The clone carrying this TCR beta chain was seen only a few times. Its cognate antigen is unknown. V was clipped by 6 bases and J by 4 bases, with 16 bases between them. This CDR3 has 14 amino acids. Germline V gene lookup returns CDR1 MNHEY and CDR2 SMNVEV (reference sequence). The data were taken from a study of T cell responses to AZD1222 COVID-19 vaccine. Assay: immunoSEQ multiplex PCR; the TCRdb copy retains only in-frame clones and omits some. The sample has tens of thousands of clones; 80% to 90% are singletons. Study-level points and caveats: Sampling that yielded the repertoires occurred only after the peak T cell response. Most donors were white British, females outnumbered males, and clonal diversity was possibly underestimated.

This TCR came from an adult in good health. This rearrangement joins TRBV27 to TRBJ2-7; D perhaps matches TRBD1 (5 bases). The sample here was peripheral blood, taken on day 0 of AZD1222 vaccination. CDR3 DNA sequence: TGTGCCAGCAGCCTGTCCAGGGTGTCGTACGAGCAGTACTTC. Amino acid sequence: CASSLSRVSYEQYF.